This T cell receptor beta chain was sequenced in a study of blood T cell repertoires in COVID-19. The repertoire was sequenced with immunoSEQ multiplex PCR; TCRdb's copy has only in-frame clones and lacks some. The sample carries 80,000 to 100,000 clones, roughly 80% recorded once. V lost 6 bases and J 2 bases, leaving 16 bases between the germline ends. Germline-derived CDR1 and CDR2 are ENHRY and SYGVKD. This CDR3 has 16 residues. This sequence joins TRBV10-3 and TRBJ2-2, with D possibly being TRBD1 (6 bases). This clonotype was sampled from a man aged 50 or older who had recovered from COVID-19. Specimen: peripheral blood. CDR3 in amino acids: CAISQKTGFNTGELFF. The DNA for the CDR3 is TGTGCCATCAGCCAAAAAACAGGGTTTAACACCGGGGAGCTGTTTTTT.